The T cell receptor (beta chain) under discussion was sequenced for a study of blood T cell repertoires in COVID-19. Authors' methods: For nucleated cells, counts were estimated from reference gene primer amplification. TCRdb keeps only in-frame clones here, not all; method: immunoSEQ multiplex PCR. That table furnishes V, J and clone size, whereas the DNA furnished D and trimming. There are 350,000 to 400,000 clones in the sample; 86% occur only once, and about 7% lies in the top ten. Patients from Seattle were sampled longitudinally, starting during active infection. Germline V CDR1 and CDR2: SGDLS, YYNGEE. The CDR3 length is 15 residues. Trimming left V 0 bases short and J 1 base short, with 8 bases between.

The sample comprised peripheral blood. The clonotype comes from a woman in her sixties or seventies with COVID-19, enrolled during active disease. V is TRBV9 and J is TRBJ2-1; TRBD1 might be the D (5 bases). CDR3 in DNA: TGTGCCAGCAGCGTAGAAGGGGCGTCCTACAATGAGCAGTTCTTC. As protein: CASSVEGASYNEQFF.